These 9 T cell receptor beta chains share one sample of origin, sequenced in a study of cytomegalovirus exposure and HLA in healthy donors. Use of 60 Vbeta and 13 Jbeta primers characterized the PCR. Sequenced by immunoSEQ multiplex PCR; TCRdb stores in-frame clones only, minus some. The table lists 100,000 or so clones, around four fifths of them singletons. The sample consisted of PBMCs. The receptors shown here come from a man aged 30 to 39 in good health and CMV-seronegative.

The chain is built from TRBV18 and TRBJ1-5; D not certain. Germline loops: CDR1 KGHSH, CDR2 LQKENI. V dropped 0 bases and J dropped 8 bases, with 17 bases sitting between them. This CDR3 comprises 16 residues. CDR3 loop: CASSPPEGGGGKPQHF. DNA for the CDR3: TGTGCCAGCTCACCACCGGAAGGCGGCGGAGGGAAGCCCCAGCATTTT.

The rearrangement uses TRBV18 and TRBJ1-1; 7 nucleotides line up with TRBD1. Germline V lookup: CDR1 KGHSH, CDR2 LQKENI. The CDR3 runs 16 residues. V gave up 6 bases and J gave up 1 base; unmatched junction bases: 11. CDR3 sequence (DNA): TGTGCCAGCTCCCCATCTCACGGGACAGAGAACACTGAAGCTTTCTTT. Translating it yields CASSPSHGTENTEAFF.

This chain uses TRBV27 with TRBJ2-7; D may be TRBD1 (6 bases). CDR1 is MNHEY and CDR2 is SMNVEV in the germline V gene (reference sequence). The V end lost 3 bases, the J end lost 1 base, and 13 bases lay between the germline ends. The CDR3 is 15 residues long. DNA of the CDR3: TGTGCCAGCAGTTTGTACGGGACACTTTCCTACGAGCAGTACTTC. As protein: CASSLYGTLSYEQYF.

This chain joins TRBV11-3 and TRBJ2-3, with TRBD2 identical over 7 bases. The CDR3 has 16 amino acids. Trimming removed 1 base from V and 3 bases from J; junction bases left unmatched: 7. The germline V gene has CDR1 SGHNT and CDR2 YENEEA. The chain's CDR3 is CASSLGRRERTDTQYF. The CDR3 bases are TGTGCCAGCAGCTTAGGGCGGCGGGAGAGAACAGATACGCAGTATTTT.

The chain carries TRBV7-2 and TRBJ2-6; D call uncertain. The germline V gene has CDR1 SGHTA and CDR2 FQGNSA. The V gene lost 0 bases and the J gene lost 0 bases, with 3 bases spanning the gap. The CDR3 is 15 amino acids. This CDR3 is CASSLARSGANVLTF. The CDR3 region has the DNA TGTGCCAGCAGCTTAGCCCGCTCTGGGGCCAACGTCCTGACTTTC. The variable domain in full, completed from reference TRBV7-2 and TRBJ2-6, reads GAGVSQSPSNKVTEKGKDVELRCDPISGHTALYWYRQSLGQGLEFLIYFQGNSAPDKSGLPSDRFSAERTGGSVSTLTIQRTQQEDSAVYLCASSLARSGANVLTFGAGSRLTVL.

This clone was seen a few times. V gene TRBV7-9 combines with J gene TRBJ2-7; D gene unclear. In germline, CDR1 is SEHNR, CDR2 FQNEAQ (reference sequence). V dropped 5 bases and J dropped 0 bases, with 5 bases sitting between them. The CDR3 extends over 12 amino acids. The CDR3 region is CASSPRSYEQYF. CDR3 in DNA: TGTGCCAGCAGCCCCCGCTCCTACGAGCAGTACTTC.

The chain couples TRBV7-2 to TRBJ2-1; D perhaps matches TRBD2 (6 bases). Germline V gives CDR1 SGHTA, CDR2 FQGNSA. Trimming cost V 7 bases and J 4 bases, with 14 bases left between them. The CDR3 loop spans 14 amino acids. In DNA form, the CDR3 reads TGTGCCAGCAATTTGGTCAGCGGGTACAATGAGCAGTTCTTC. It codes for CASNLVSGYNEQFF.

This clone was seen a single time. V is TRBV5-1 and J is TRBJ2-5; 7 bases agree with TRBD1. With V trimmed by 7 bases and J by 5 bases, 8 bases remained unmatched. This CDR3 region has 13 residues. Germline CDR1 and CDR2: SGHRS and YFSETQ. CDR3 loop: CASAYRGGETQYF. As DNA, the CDR3 is TGCGCCAGCGCCTACAGGGGTGGGGAGACCCAGTACTTC.

The chain links TRBV29-1 to TRBJ2-5; perhaps TRBD2 as D (6 bases). V was trimmed by 4 bases and J by 2 bases, leaving 17 bases between them. Looked up from germline, CDR1 is SQVTM and CDR2 is ANQGSEA. This CDR3 has 15 residues. CDR3 in amino acids: CSVGFGNSGQETQYF. In DNA, the CDR3 is TGCAGCGTTGGTTTTGGCAATAGCGGTCAAGAGACCCAGTACTTC.